This T cell receptor beta chain is drawn from a study of CD8+ T cells in alopecia areata. At the level of the study: It was oral tofacitinib, at 5 to 10 mg twice daily, that treated patients received.

Treatment defined: oral pan-JAK inhibitor, 5-10 mg twice daily. Note on this clone: Its specificity is unknown.

The study, taken as a whole, reports: A great number of expanded lesional clones endured in scalp and blood during tofacitinib.

cDNA serving as the sequencing template came from extracted, reverse transcribed RNA. Data came from immunoSEQ multiplex PCR; TCRdb stores just in-frame clones and leaves some out. Found here are some 220,000 clones, 50% to 60% of them singletons; the top ten hold roughly 1.4%. The sample consisted of CD4+ T cells sorted from blood, taken at week 4, from a patient treated with tofacitinib. The source of this sequence is a human donor with alopecia areata.

CDR3 residues: CAWGRGNIQYF. DNA of the CDR3: TGTGCCTGGGGGCGTGGAAACATTCAGTACTTC. The gene calls are TRBV30 and TRBJ2-4; D ambiguous. The ends were cut back, 5 bases at V and 6 bases at J, with 8 bases in the middle. Germline V CDR1 and CDR2: GTSNPN, SVGIG (reference sequence). The CDR3 is 11 residues long.